What follows are 19 T cell receptor beta chains derived from one specimen sequenced in a study of T cell changes during pregnancy in multiple sclerosis. Assay used: immunoSEQ multiplex PCR; TCRdb lists only in-frame clones, some missing. The table records 95,000 to 100,000 clones, 91% of them present only once. Sequencing used peripheral blood, obtained in the second trimester of pregnancy. All receptors derive from a female donor with multiple sclerosis, enrolled in a pregnancy study.

This clone was picked up a small number of times. The rearrangement uses TRBV2 and TRBJ2-7, with a tentative D call TRBD1 (6 bases). From germline, CDR1 is SNHLY and CDR2 FYNNEI. V shed 2 bases and J shed 3 bases, with 17 bases lying between them. This CDR3 is 16 amino acids long. CDR3 sequence reads: CASSERQDLGVYEQYF. The CDR3 bases are TGTGCCAGCAGTGAACGACAGGACCTGGGCGTCTACGAGCAGTACTTC.

The J gene is TRBJ2-1, the V gene TRBV6-5; D perhaps matches TRBD1 (6 bases). This CDR3 spans 11 amino acids. Trimming took 4 bases from V and 10 from J, leaving 8 bases between them. Germline CDR1 is MNHEY and CDR2 is SVGAGI. The CDR3 reads CASSSGTEQFF. CDR3 DNA sequence: TGTGCCAGCAGTTCGGGGACAGAGCAGTTCTTC.

The chain links TRBV7-2 to TRBJ1-5, with a weak D call TRBD1 (5 bases). The CDR3 loop spans 14 amino acids. Trimming cost V 1 base and J 7 bases, with 11 bases left between them. The germline gives CDR1 SGHTA, CDR2 FQGNSA. The CDR3, as DNA: TGTGCCAGCAGCTTAGACATCAGGGCCCAGCCCCAGCATTTT. Amino acids: CASSLDIRAQPQHF.

V usage is TRBV19 and J usage is TRBJ1-2, with 7 bases aligning to TRBD1. The CDR3 length is 14 residues. The germline V gene encodes CDR1 LNHDA and CDR2 SQIVND (reference sequence). V was pared by 5 bases and J by 4 bases, with 7 bases of the junction left unmatched. Here the CDR3 reads CASSPRDSIYGYTF. The DNA of the CDR3 is TGTGCCAGTAGTCCTCGGGACAGCATCTATGGCTACACCTTC.

V and J are TRBV2 and TRBJ1-5; 8 positions agree with TRBD1. CDR3 size: 15 residues. CDR1 and CDR2 from the germline V gene are SNHLY and FYNNEI. V lost 6 bases to trimming and J lost 3 bases; unmatched junction nucleotides: 7. In DNA, the CDR3 is TGTGCCAGCAGACCTGACAGGGGATACAATCAGCCCCAGCATTTT. It translates to CASRPDRGYNQPQHF.

The chain combines TRBV4-1 with TRBJ2-1; 7 bases line up with TRBD1. Germline loops: CDR1 MGHRA, CDR2 YSYEKL. The CDR3 runs 17 residues. Trimming at V came to 3 bases and at J to 2 bases, leaving 10 bases not matched to a gene. The CDR3 spells CASSQSTGVLAYNEQFF. In DNA form, the CDR3 reads TGCGCCAGCAGCCAGTCAACAGGGGTTCTTGCCTACAATGAGCAGTTCTTC.

The chain carries TRBV5-6 and TRBJ2-7; 7 bases are shared with TRBD1. Losses at the gene ends were 0 bases for V and 1 base for J; bases not matched to a gene: 4. The CDR3 runs 15 residues. CDR1 SGHDT and CDR2 YYEEEE come from the germline V gene. Here the CDR3 DNA reads TGTGCCAGCAGCTTGGCGAGGGACAGATCCTACGAGCAGTACTTC. Its translation: CASSLARDRSYEQYF.

This chain joins TRBV4-2 and TRBJ2-1; 7 nucleotides match TRBD2. The CDR3 contains 17 residues. Unmatched junction bases numbered 9, after V lost 0 bases and J lost 4 bases. Germline V gene data show CDR1 as LGHNA and CDR2 as YNFKEQ. CDR3 protein: CASSQDQSSGKYNEQFF. The CDR3 nucleotides are TGTGCCAGCAGCCAAGATCAGTCTAGCGGCAAATACAATGAGCAGTTCTTC.

This clone was recorded only once. V gene TRBV2 combines with J gene TRBJ2-7; the match to TRBD1 covers 9 bases. J gave up 5 bases and V 6 bases, and 8 bases lay outside the gene matches. CDR3 size: 14 residues. The germline gives CDR1 SNHLY, CDR2 FYNNEI. The DNA for the CDR3 is TGTGCCAGCAGGCCGGGACAGGGATTCCACGAGCAGTACTTC. Amino acid sequence: CASRPGQGFHEQYF.

The chain couples TRBV6-1 to TRBJ2-5, with D hard to call. V shed 1 base and J shed 0 bases, with 15 bases lying between them. Germline CDR1 reads MNHNS; CDR2 reads SASEGT. The CDR3 contains 17 residues. The CDR3 sequence: CASSEELPRLYQETQYF. DNA for the CDR3: TGTGCCAGCAGTGAAGAACTCCCTCGCCTCTACCAAGAGACCCAGTACTTC.

This chain uses TRBV19 with TRBJ2-7, with TRBD1 identical over 8 bases. CDR1 is LNHDA and CDR2 is SQIVND in the germline V gene (reference sequence). The CDR3 consists of 14 residues. V was clipped by 5 bases and J by 1 base; unmatched bases: 4. As DNA, the CDR3 is TGTGCCAGTAGTCTCGGACAGGGATCCTACGAGCAGTACTTC. This translates into CASSLGQGSYEQYF.

The chain has TRBV7-9 and TRBJ2-7; a possible D gene is TRBD2 (5 bases). Germline CDR1 reads SEHNR; CDR2 reads FQNEAQ (reference sequence). This CDR3 has 15 residues. V was shortened by 2 bases and J by 4 bases, with 15 bases between the two germline ends. The CDR3 region is CASSLSFGLIYEQYF. CDR3 nucleotides: TGTGCCAGCAGCTTATCCTTCGGACTGATTTACGAGCAGTACTTC.

The chain couples TRBV7-6 to TRBJ2-3, with 7 positions matching TRBD2. V gave up 5 bases and J gave up 3 bases; unmatched junction bases: 8. The length of the CDR3 is 15 residues. The germline V gene encodes CDR1 SGHVS and CDR2 FNYEAQ. The CDR3 region is CASSPGLEATDTQYF. CDR3 coding DNA: TGTGCCAGCAGCCCTGGACTAGAGGCTACAGATACGCAGTATTTT. Using reference TRBV7-6 and TRBJ2-3 for the parts outside the CDR3, the full variable domain is GAGVSQSPRYKVTKRGQDVALRCDPISGHVSLYWYRQALGQGPEFLTYFNYEAQQDKSGLPNDRFSAERPEGSISTLTIQRTEQRDSAMYRCASSPGLEATDTQYFGPGTRLTVL.

The chain combines TRBV5-6 with TRBJ2-2; D remains ambiguous. This CDR3 has 13 residues. The V gene lost 2 bases and the J gene lost 7 bases, with 9 bases spanning the gap. Germline V gene lookup returns CDR1 SGHDT and CDR2 YYEEEE. CDR3: CASSLIGVGELFF. In DNA form, the CDR3 reads TGTGCCAGCAGCTTAATAGGAGTCGGGGAGCTGTTTTTT.

The chain employs TRBV5-1 and TRBJ2-1; 9 bases are a match to TRBD2. V shed 4 bases, J shed 6 bases, and the junction held 14 bases outside the gene matches. Germline V gives CDR1 SGHRS, CDR2 YFSETQ. This CDR3 region has 17 residues. The CDR3 coding sequence is TGCGCCAGCAGCCTCCTTTCGAGCGGGGGGTCTTTCAATGAGCAGTTCTTC. It yields the protein CASSLLSSGGSFNEQFF.

This chain uses TRBV28 with TRBJ2-5; D is uncertain. The V gene lost 8 bases and the J gene lost 5 bases, with 6 bases spanning the gap. CDR1 is MDHEN and CDR2 is SYDVKM in the germline V gene. CDR3 length: 10 residues. CDR3 loop: CASSRETQYF. The CDR3 nucleotides are TGTGCCAGCTCCAGGGAGACCCAGTACTTC.

This chain joins TRBV28 and TRBJ1-4; D is perhaps TRBD1 (5 bases). Trimming removed 7 bases from V and 2 bases from J, with 11 bases in between. This CDR3 is 14 amino acids long. The germline CDR1 and CDR2 sequences are MDHEN and SYDVKM. CDR3 protein: CASTPGYTNEKLFF. CDR3 coding DNA: TGTGCCAGCACCCCAGGGTACACTAATGAAAAACTGTTTTTT.

The CDR3 nucleotides read TGTGCCAGCAGCTCCCTAGCGGGAGGCGTCACAGATACGCAGTATTTT. This gives the protein CASSSLAGGVTDTQYF. This chain joins TRBV7-6 and TRBJ2-3; 11 bases are shared with TRBD2. This CDR3 is 16 amino acids long. Germline trimming cut 4 bases from V and 2 bases from J; bases unmatched to any gene: 5. Germline values: CDR1 SGHVS, CDR2 FNYEAQ.

The chain carries TRBV5-8 and TRBJ2-7; 8 positions match TRBD1. In germline, CDR1 is SGHTS, CDR2 YDEGEE. This CDR3 region has 15 residues. With 3 bases clipped from V and 5 bases from J, the junction kept 10 bases outside the gene matches. In DNA, the CDR3 is TGTGCCAGCAGCTGGACAGGCTCAGGGGGCAACGAGCAGTACTTC. Protein: CASSWTGSGGNEQYF.